What follows are 24 T cell receptor beta chains derived from one specimen sequenced in a study of T cells in Graves' hyperthyroidism and ophthalmopathy (dated by TCRdb to the late 2010s). The receptor library was made with multiplex PCR. The instrument was an Illumina HiSeq 2000. The TCR beta CDR3 regions were amplified from the RNA transcripts. For the first round of RT-PCR on the TCR CDR3, the HTBI primer set was used together with the Qiagen OneStep RT-PCR kit. TCRdb itself trimmed the public reads at Q25 with fastp, ran MiXCR and retained productive beta chains. Duplicate CDR3 protein sequences are folded into a single record with the most common DNA and genes. Present in this sample are almost 600,000 distinct CDR3 sequences, about 43% of which were seen just once. The ten biggest clones cover about 8.3% of the sample. The sequencing sample was made of peripheral blood or thyroid tissue (not recorded which). These receptors were collected from a young woman with Graves' hyperthyroidism.

Many counts were recorded for this clonotype. The genes are TRBV6-2 or TRBV6-3 and TRBJ2-7; D not certain. Germline CDR1 MNHEY, CDR2 SVGEGT. The CDR3 contains 15 residues. The V gene lost 4 bases and the J gene lost 5 bases, with 18 bases spanning the gap. CDR3 sequence (DNA): TGTGCCAGCAGTTCTTCTTACCCCGACCCCCACGAGCAGTACTTC. Protein product: CASSSSYPDPHEQYF.

This clonotype appeared a few times. The V and J genes are TRBV19 and TRBJ2-1; D call uncertain. Between the trimmed V and J ends, which lost 5 bases and 4 bases, there was a span of 12 bases. Germline values: CDR1 LNHDA, CDR2 SQIVND (reference sequence). This CDR3 has 14 residues. CDR3 amino acids: CASSFPQAYNEQFF. The CDR3 nucleotides read TGTGCCAGTAGTTTTCCGCAGGCTTACAATGAGCAGTTCTTC.

This clonotype was seen at least ten times. The chain combines TRBV2 with TRBJ1-1; no firm D call. The CDR3 is 11 amino acids. The V end lost 2 bases, the J end lost 11 bases, and 9 bases lay between the germline ends. Germline CDR1 reads SNHLY; CDR2 reads FYNNEI. The CDR3 here is CASSERAWAFF. The CDR3 coding sequence is TGTGCCAGCAGTGAAAGGGCTTGGGCTTTCTTT.

The rearrangement links TRBV10-3 to TRBJ1-2; the match to TRBD1 covers 7 bases. The CDR3 sequence is 11 residues long. Per germline, CDR1 ENHRY and CDR2 SYGVKD. Unmatched junction bases numbered 2, after V lost 6 bases and J lost 7 bases. CDR3 sequence: CAISGQAGYTF. CDR3 coding DNA: TGTGCCATCAGCGGACAGGCTGGCTACACCTTC.

This chain's CDR3 is CASSVGTSGYTEAFF. The CDR3 bases are TGTGCCAGCAGCGTAGGGACTAGCGGATACACTGAAGCTTTCTTT. V gene TRBV9 combines with J gene TRBJ1-1; D unclear. V was pared by 0 bases and J by 3 bases, with 12 bases between. Germline V lookup: CDR1 SGDLS, CDR2 YYNGEE. The CDR3 covers 15 residues.

This clonotype was seen more than once but under ten times. The J gene is TRBJ1-4, the V gene TRBV9; tentative D call: TRBD1 (6 bases). Germline V gene sequence: CDR1 SGDLS, CDR2 YYNGEE. This CDR3 has 13 residues. Trimming took off 0 bases at V and 6 bases at J, with 6 bases between the two ends. The CDR3 region is CASSVGTDEKLFF. The CDR3 DNA reads as TGTGCCAGCAGCGTAGGGACAGATGAAAAACTGTTTTTT.

This chain joins TRBV12-3 or TRBV12-4 and TRBJ1-1; the match to TRBD1 covers 8 bases. This CDR3 has 12 amino acids. The V segment lost 7 bases and the J segment 11 bases; nucleotides outside the gene matches: 9. DNA of the CDR3: TGTGCCAGCACCCTAGGACAGGGTCAGGCTTTCTTT. This codes for CASTLGQGQAFF.

There are many counts of this clonotype. The CDR3: CASSPDRGVDQPQHF. The DNA for the CDR3 is TGTGCCAGCAGTCCGGACAGGGGGGTTGATCAGCCCCAGCATTTT. The chain combines TRBV27 with TRBJ1-5; 10 bases align to TRBD1. Trimming cost V 5 bases and J 5 bases; bases outside gene matches: 6. CDR1 and CDR2 from the germline V gene are MNHEY and SMNVEV (reference sequence). The CDR3 has 15 residues.

This clonotype occurred many times. The V call is TRBV6-5, the J call TRBJ1-5; no clear D. CDR3 size: 13 residues. Germline V gene lookup returns CDR1 MNHEY and CDR2 SVGAGI. Trimming stripped 0 bases from V and 8 bases from J, with 8 bases between. CDR3 in amino acids: CASSYSRWEPQHF. CDR3 sequence (DNA): TGTGCCAGCAGTTACTCGAGGTGGGAGCCCCAGCATTTT.

This clonotype was counted only a few times. V and J are TRBV18 and TRBJ1-1, with D unclear. Trimming took off 4 bases at V and 8 bases at J, with 8 bases between the two ends. CDR1 and CDR2 from the germline V gene are KGHSH and LQKENI. The CDR3 extends over 11 amino acids. CDR3: CASSRTPEAFF. CDR3 in DNA: TGTGCCAGCTCACGGACGCCCGAAGCTTTCTTT. The full variable domain, in which reference TRBV18 and TRBJ1-1 provide the parts outside the CDR3, is NAGVMQNPRHLVRRRGQEARLRCSPMKGHSHVYWYRQLPEEGLKFMVYLQKENIIDESGMPKERFSAEFPKEGPSILRIQQVVRGDSAAYFCASSRTPEAFFGQGTRLTVV.

This clonotype appeared many times. V is TRBV4-2 and J is TRBJ2-6; TRBD2 matches at 11 bases. Germline V lookup: CDR1 LGHNA, CDR2 YNFKEQ. With V trimmed by 0 bases and J by 0 bases, 1 base remained unmatched. The CDR3 length is 18 residues. CDR3 in DNA: TGTGCCAGCAGCCAAGATGGACTAGCGGGCTCTGGGGCCAACGTCCTGACTTTC. Translated, it gives CASSQDGLAGSGANVLTF.

The rearrangement uses TRBV24-1 and TRBJ2-7; D possibly corresponds to TRBD2 (6 bases). Germline CDR1 is KGHDR and CDR2 is SFDVKD. The ends were cut back, 4 bases at V and 2 bases at J, with 11 bases in the middle. The CDR3 covers 14 residues. CDR3 nucleotide sequence: TGTGCCACCAGTGACCCAGCGGGTGCCTACGAGCAGTACTTC. Amino acids: CATSDPAGAYEQYF.

The CDR3 DNA is TGTGCCAGCAGCACGGGGACCTCCCCGGGGGCCAACGTCCTGACTTTC. This codes for CASSTGTSPGANVLTF. The J gene is TRBJ2-6, the V gene TRBV7-3; D might be TRBD1 or TRBD2, each matching 5 bases. From germline, CDR1 is SGHTA and CDR2 FQGTGA. This CDR3 comprises 16 residues. V was shortened by 5 bases and J by 4 bases, with 15 bases between the two germline ends.

This clonotype was picked up one time. This rearrangement joins TRBV29-1 to TRBJ2-7, with 13 bases that match TRBD2. J was trimmed by 5 bases and V by 6 bases; bases with no gene match: 7. This CDR3 is 14 amino acids long. Germline V CDR1 and CDR2: SQVTM, ANQGSEA. This CDR3 reads CSVTGLAGADEQYF. CDR3 nucleotides: TGCAGCGTAACCGGACTAGCGGGAGCGGACGAGCAGTACTTC.

This clonotype was detected a few times. The rearrangement links TRBV27 to TRBJ1-1; possibly TRBD1 for D (5 bases). V was cut by 4 bases and J by 0 bases, with 15 bases left in between. The CDR3 covers 16 residues. Germline V gene sequence: CDR1 MNHEY, CDR2 SMNVEV (reference sequence). DNA of the CDR3: TGTGCCAGCAGTTCGGATGAGACAGACTTGAACACTGAAGCTTTCTTT. Translating gives CASSSDETDLNTEAFF.

Details on this clonotype: A much larger clone differs by one base, so this may be a read error. This chain links TRBV6-2 or TRBV6-3 with TRBJ1-3; the match to TRBD1 covers 9 bases. Germline loops: CDR1 MNHEY, CDR2 SVGEGT. This CDR3 is built from 15 residues. The CDR3 sequence is CASTPGQGFGTTIYF. CDR3 sequence (DNA): TGTGCCAGCACTCCGGGACAGGGCTTTGGAACCACCATATATTTT.

This clonotype was recorded a few times. The genes are TRBV20-1 and TRBJ2-1; 7 bases are shared with TRBD2. This CDR3 has 14 amino acids. Germline CDR1 reads DFQATT; CDR2 reads SNEGSKA (reference sequence). V was clipped by 3 bases and J by 7 bases; unmatched bases: 9. CDR3 nucleotides: TGCAGTGCTAGCCGGACTAGATCGGTGAATGAGCAGTTCTTC. Translation gives CSASRTRSVNEQFF.

In the case of this clonotype: A much larger clone lies a single base off, so this may be a read error. The chain couples TRBV9 to TRBJ2-2; 12 bases are shared with TRBD2. The CDR3 runs to 15 residues. Germline values: CDR1 SGDLS, CDR2 YYNGEE. Losses at the gene ends were 9 bases for V and 5 bases for J; bases not matched to a gene: 8. CDR3 bases: TGTGCCAACAAACCGGGGACTAGCGGGACCGGGGAGCTGTTTTTT. Protein sequence: CANKPGTSGTGELFF.

In the case of this clonotype: One end of the junction varies from germline; a read error may be responsible. The chain recombines TRBV9 with TRBJ1-6; D is uncertain. CDR3 length: 14 amino acids. Germline V gives CDR1 SGDLS, CDR2 YYNGEE. CDR3 DNA: TGTGCCAGCGGCGTACGCGGGGTAAATTCACCCCTCCACTTT. Translating it yields CASGVRGVNSPLHF. The full variable domain, in which reference TRBV9 and TRBJ1-6 provide the parts outside the CDR3, is DSGVTQTPKHLITATGQRVTLRCSPRSGDLSVYWYQQSLDQGLQFLIQYYNGEERAKGNILERFSAQQFPDLHSELNLSSLELGDSALYFCASGVRGVNSPLHFGNGTRLTVT.

This clonotype was found many times. CDR3 amino acids: CASSKNTDTQYF. In DNA form, the CDR3 reads TGTGCCAGCAGCAAAAACACAGATACGCAGTATTTT. The genes are TRBV12-3 or TRBV12-4 and TRBJ2-3; D call uncertain. The CDR3 has 12 amino acids. V was cut by 6 bases and J by 2 bases, with 6 bases left in between.

Comment on this clonotype: An end of the junction differs from the germline gene, which may be a read error. V and J are TRBV20-1 and TRBJ1-5; 7 bases line up with TRBD1. This CDR3 is 15 amino acids long. Germline CDR1 DFQATT, CDR2 SNEGSKA (reference sequence). In DNA form, the CDR3 reads TGCAGTGCAACTCAGGGGGGCTCTGCCAATGAGCCCCAGCATTTT. Protein product: CSATQGGSANEPQHF.

This clonotype was seen ten or more times. This chain links TRBV29-1 with TRBJ1-2; 7 bases fit TRBD1. The J segment lost 2 bases and the V segment lost 0 bases, leaving 6 bases of the junction unmatched. Germline V gene lookup returns CDR1 SQVTM and CDR2 ANQGSEA. The CDR3 has 15 residues. CDR3 sequence: CSVEDRRGPNYGYTF. The CDR3 DNA follows: TGCAGCGTTGAAGATCGTAGGGGGCCGAACTATGGCTACACCTTC.

CDR3 loop: CSSRPREQYF. CDR3 nucleotide sequence: TGCAGCTCAAGGCCCCGGGAGCAGTACTTC. V gene TRBV29-1 combines with J gene TRBJ2-7, with no clear D. The length of the CDR3 is 10 residues. Germline values: CDR1 SQVTM, CDR2 ANQGSEA. V gave up 8 bases and J gave up 7 bases, with 12 bases separating them.

This clonotype was detected ten times or more. The V and J genes are TRBV27 and TRBJ1-1; tentative D call: TRBD1 (6 bases). The V gene lost 5 bases and the J gene lost 0 bases, with 13 bases spanning the gap. This CDR3 region has 15 residues. The germline V gene encodes CDR1 MNHEY and CDR2 SMNVEV (reference sequence). The CDR3 DNA follows: TGTGCCAGCAGTAGCGATGGGGGCTTGAACACTGAAGCTTTCTTT. Translating it yields CASSSDGGLNTEAFF.